The rows below give T cell receptor beta chains drawn from one sample of a study of regulatory T cells in long-lasting Graves disease. From the multiplex PCR reads, TCRdb called clonotypes with MiXCR, one entry per CDR3 protein. Here the sample spans about 320,000 distinct CDR3 sequences, over 15% being singletons. The material was peripheral blood mononuclear cells (PBMCs), obtained at new diagnosis, from a patient treated with antithyroid drugs. All receptors come from a female donor with Graves disease. The CDR3 runs from the conserved cysteine through the conserved F or W. D genes are given only for firm matches. Clone size is stated in some rows and not others, as once, few, many or a class when expanded.

.	TRBV12-3/TRBV12-4	.	TRBJ2-5	TGTGCCAGCAGTTTCACCCCAGATAGCGCTCACCAAGAGACCCAGTACTTC	CASSFTPDSAHQETQYF
.	TRBV11-2	.	TRBJ1-2	TGTGCCAGCAGCTTAGATCTTGGGGGCCCCATAACCTATGGCTACACCTTC	CASSLDLGGPITYGYTF
many	TRBV27	.	TRBJ2-7	TGTGCCAGCAGTTTCTACAGAACCTACGAGCAGTACTTC	CASSFYRTYEQYF
.	TRBV5-8	.	TRBJ2-7	TGTGCCAGCAGCTCCAGCAGCGACCCTCGATCTCGTTACGAGCAGTACTTC	CASSSSSDPRSRYEQYF
.	TRBV10-1	TRBD2	TRBJ2-7	TGCGCCAGCAGTGAAATTGGTCTAGCGGGAGCCTACGAGCAGTACTTC	CASSEIGLAGAYEQYF
many	TRBV20-1	TRBD1	TRBJ1-5	TGCAGTGCTAGAGATTCACAGGGGCTACTAAATCAGCCCCAGCATTTT	CSARDSQGLLNQPQHF
.	TRBV19	.	TRBJ2-2	TGTGCCAGTGTAGCTGCGGGCTTGGGTAGGGCCGGGGAGCTGTTTTTT	CASVAAGLGRAGELFF
few	TRBV6-1	.	TRBJ1-5	TGTGCCAGCAGCAACACAAGGGAGCCCCAGCATTTT	CASSNTREPQHF
many	TRBV6-1	.	TRBJ1-5	TGTGCCAGCACCCCGGCAGGGGATGGTCAGCCCCAGCATTTT	CASTPAGDGQPQHF
few	TRBV9	TRBD1	TRBJ2-7	TGTGCCAGCAGCACTGGGACAGGGGGCTTCGAGCAGTACTTC	CASSTGTGGFEQYF
.	TRBV25-1	.	TRBJ1-4	TGTGCCAGCAGCCTTTCCAGGGGAAGAGGAACTAATGAAAAACTGTTTTTT	CASSLSRGRGTNEKLFF
many	TRBV6-1	.	TRBJ2-7	TGTGCCAGCAGAACGGGTATCTCCTACGAGCAGTACTTC	CASRTGISYEQYF
.	TRBV7-8	.	TRBJ1-1	TGTGCCAGCACGAACAAGAACACTGAAGCTTTCTTT	CASTNKNTEAFF
.	TRBV4-2	.	TRBJ2-7	TGTGCCAGCAGTTATTCCCCTTCCCAGGTAACCTACGAGCAGTACTTC	CASSYSPSQVTYEQYF